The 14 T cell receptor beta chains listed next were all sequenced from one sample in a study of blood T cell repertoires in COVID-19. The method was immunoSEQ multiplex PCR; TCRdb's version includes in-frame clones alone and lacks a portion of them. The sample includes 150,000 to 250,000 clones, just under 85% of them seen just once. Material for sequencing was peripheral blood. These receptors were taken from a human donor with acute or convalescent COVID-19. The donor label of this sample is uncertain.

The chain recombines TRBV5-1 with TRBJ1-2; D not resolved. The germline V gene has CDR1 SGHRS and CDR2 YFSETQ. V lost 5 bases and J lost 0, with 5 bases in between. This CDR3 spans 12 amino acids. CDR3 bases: TGCGCCAGCAGGGCTGCTAACTATGGCTACACCTTC. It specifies CASRAANYGYTF. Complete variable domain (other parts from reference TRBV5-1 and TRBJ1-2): KAGVTQTPRYLIKTRGQQVTLSCSPISGHRSVSWYQQTPGQGLQFLFEYFSETQRNKGNFPGRFSGRQFSNSRSEMNVSTLELGDSALYLCASRAANYGYTFGSGTRLTVV.

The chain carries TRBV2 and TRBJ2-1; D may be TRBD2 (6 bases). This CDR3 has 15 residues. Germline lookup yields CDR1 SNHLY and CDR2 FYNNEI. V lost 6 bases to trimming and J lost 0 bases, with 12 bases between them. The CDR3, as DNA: TGTGCCAGCAGCTTCCTAGCGAACTCCTACAATGAGCAGTTCTTC. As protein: CASSFLANSYNEQFF.

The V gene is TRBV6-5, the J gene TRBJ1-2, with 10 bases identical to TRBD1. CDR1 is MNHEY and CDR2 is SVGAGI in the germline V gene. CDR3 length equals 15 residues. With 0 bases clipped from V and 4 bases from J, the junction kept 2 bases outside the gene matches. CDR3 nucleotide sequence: TGTGCCAGCAGTTACTCGACAGGGGGCGTCTATGGCTACACCTTC. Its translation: CASSYSTGGVYGYTF.

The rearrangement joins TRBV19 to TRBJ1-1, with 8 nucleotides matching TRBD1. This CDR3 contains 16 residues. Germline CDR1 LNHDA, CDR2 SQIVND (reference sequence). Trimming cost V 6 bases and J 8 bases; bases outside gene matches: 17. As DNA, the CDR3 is TGTGCCAGTAGGCCCTCTGCCGTCCGGGACAGGCTAGAAGCTTTCTTT. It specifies CASRPSAVRDRLEAFF.

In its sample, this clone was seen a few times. The CDR3 DNA follows: TGTGCCAGCAGCACAATAGCGAACTACGAGCAGTACTTC. This gives the protein CASSTIANYEQYF. This chain links TRBV7-9 with TRBJ2-7; D is possibly TRBD2 (5 bases). Trimming pared 5 bases from V and 3 bases from J, leaving 11 bases between. The CDR3 spans 13 residues. Germline values: CDR1 SEHNR, CDR2 FQNEAQ (reference sequence).

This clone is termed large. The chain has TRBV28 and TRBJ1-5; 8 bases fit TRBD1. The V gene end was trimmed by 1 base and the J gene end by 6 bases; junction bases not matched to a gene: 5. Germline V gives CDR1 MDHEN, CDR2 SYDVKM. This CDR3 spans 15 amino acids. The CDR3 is CASSLFQGAAQPQHF. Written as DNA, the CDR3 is TGTGCCAGCAGTTTATTTCAGGGGGCCGCTCAGCCCCAGCATTTT.

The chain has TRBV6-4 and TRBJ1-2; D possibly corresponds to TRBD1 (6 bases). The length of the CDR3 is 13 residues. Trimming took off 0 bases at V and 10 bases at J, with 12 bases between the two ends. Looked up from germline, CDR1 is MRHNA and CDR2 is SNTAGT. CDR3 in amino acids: CASSDSGGRNYTF. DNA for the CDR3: TGTGCCAGCAGTGACTCTGGGGGCAGGAACTACACCTTC.

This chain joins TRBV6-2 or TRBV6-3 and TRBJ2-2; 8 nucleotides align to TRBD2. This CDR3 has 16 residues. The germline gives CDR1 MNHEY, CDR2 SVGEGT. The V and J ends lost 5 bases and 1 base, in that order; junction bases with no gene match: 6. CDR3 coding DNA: TGTGCCAGCAGTACCGGGACTAGGCAGAACACCGGGGAGCTGTTTTTT. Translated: CASSTGTRQNTGELFF.

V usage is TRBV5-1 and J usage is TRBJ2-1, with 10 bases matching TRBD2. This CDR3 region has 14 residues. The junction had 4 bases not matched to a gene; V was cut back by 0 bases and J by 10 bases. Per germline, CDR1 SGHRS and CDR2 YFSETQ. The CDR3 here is CASSLASGSREQFF. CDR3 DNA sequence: TGCGCCAGCAGCTTGGCTAGCGGGAGTCGCGAGCAGTTCTTC.

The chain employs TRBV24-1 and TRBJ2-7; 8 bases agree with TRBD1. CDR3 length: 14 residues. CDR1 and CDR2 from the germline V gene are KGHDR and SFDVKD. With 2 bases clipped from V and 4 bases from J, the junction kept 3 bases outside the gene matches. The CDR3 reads CATSDSDRVYEQYF. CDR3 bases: TGTGCCACCAGTGATTCGGACAGGGTTTACGAGCAGTACTTC.

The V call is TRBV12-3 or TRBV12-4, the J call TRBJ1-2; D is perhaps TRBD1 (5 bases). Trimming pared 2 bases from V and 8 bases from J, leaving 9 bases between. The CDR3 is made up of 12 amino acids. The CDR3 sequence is CASSLIRVGYTF. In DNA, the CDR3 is TGTGCCAGCAGTTTAATCAGGGTGGGCTACACCTTC.

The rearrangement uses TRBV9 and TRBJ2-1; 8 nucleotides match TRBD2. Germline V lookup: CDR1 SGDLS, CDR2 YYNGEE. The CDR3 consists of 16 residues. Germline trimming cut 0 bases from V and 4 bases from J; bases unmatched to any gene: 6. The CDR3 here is CASSVGRTSYYNEQFF. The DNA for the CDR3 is TGTGCCAGCAGCGTAGGTAGGACTAGCTATTACAATGAGCAGTTCTTC.

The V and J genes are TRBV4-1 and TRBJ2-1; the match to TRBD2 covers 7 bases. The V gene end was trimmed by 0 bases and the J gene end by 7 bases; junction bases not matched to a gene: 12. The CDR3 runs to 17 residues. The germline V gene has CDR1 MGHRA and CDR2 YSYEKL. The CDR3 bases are TGCGCCAGCAGCCAAGAGGGGGGGACTTCGTGGAGGAATGAGCAGTTCTTC. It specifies CASSQEGGTSWRNEQFF.

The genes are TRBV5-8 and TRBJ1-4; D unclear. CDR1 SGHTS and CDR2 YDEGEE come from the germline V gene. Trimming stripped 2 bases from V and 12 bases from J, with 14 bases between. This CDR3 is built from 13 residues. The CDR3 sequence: CASSLVAGGQLFF. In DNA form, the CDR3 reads TGTGCCAGCAGCTTAGTGGCAGGAGGTCAACTGTTTTTT.